The sequence of this T cell receptor (beta chain) was determined in a study of blood T cell repertoires in COVID-19. For the study at large: Samples representing acute and convalescent COVID-19 were sourced from the United States, Italy and Spain. From T cells, B-cell-depleted T cells, or PBMCs came the material, which was cDNA or gDNA.

Seattle enrolled patients during active infection and tracked them longitudinally. Original analysis: Nucleated cell counts were estimated from reference gene primer amplification. Using immunoSEQ multiplex PCR, the repertoire was profiled, and TCRdb retains in-frame clones only, with some absent. V and J calls and clone size follow that table, whereas D and trimming were derived from the DNA. The sample comprises some 370,000 clones, about 87% of which are singletons, and more than 9% rests with the top ten. This clone has only a few counts. Germline V gene lookup returns CDR1 KGHSH and CDR2 LQKENI. V shed 4 bases and J shed 0 bases, with 6 bases lying between them. This CDR3 region has 13 residues.

The chain uses TRBV18 and TRBJ1-1; D might be TRBD1 (5 bases). Sequencing was done on a sample of peripheral blood. The source of this sequence is a woman aged 30 to 39 with COVID-19, enrolled during active disease. This CDR3 reads CASSQGMNTEAFF. DNA of the CDR3: TGTGCCAGCTCACAGGGGATGAACACTGAAGCTTTCTTT.